This T cell receptor beta chain was sequenced during a study of beta chain features in type 1 diabetes. Overall study results and limits: In all four CD4+ subsets, TCRB CDR3 length was significantly, moderately reduced in type 1 diabetes.

Sampling consisted of one heparinised blood draw per donor, averaging approximately 120 mL. Once sorted, every population was more than 95% pure. Reverse transcription of all isolated RNA meant that expressed TCRB transcripts were sequenced. Naive, central memory and regulatory T cell samples averaged approximately 3.9 million immunoSEQ reads each. Sequenced by immunoSEQ multiplex PCR; TCRdb stores in-frame clones only, minus some. The table has over 700,000 clones, around a sixth seen once. The CDR3 loop spans 15 amino acids. Per the germline V gene, CDR1 is LGHNA and CDR2 is YNFKEQ. Trimming cost V 3 bases and J 2 bases, with 11 bases left between them. A few counts support this clone. Its antigen is still unknown.

Sequencing input: naive CD4+ T cells from blood. The sequence derives from a woman aged 18-29 years in good health. The rearrangement links TRBV4-2 to TRBJ1-3; the D gene is possibly TRBD1 (5 bases). The CDR3 DNA follows: TGTGCCAGCAGCCAGCAGGGTAATACTGGAAACACCATATATTTT. Its translation: CASSQQGNTGNTIYF.